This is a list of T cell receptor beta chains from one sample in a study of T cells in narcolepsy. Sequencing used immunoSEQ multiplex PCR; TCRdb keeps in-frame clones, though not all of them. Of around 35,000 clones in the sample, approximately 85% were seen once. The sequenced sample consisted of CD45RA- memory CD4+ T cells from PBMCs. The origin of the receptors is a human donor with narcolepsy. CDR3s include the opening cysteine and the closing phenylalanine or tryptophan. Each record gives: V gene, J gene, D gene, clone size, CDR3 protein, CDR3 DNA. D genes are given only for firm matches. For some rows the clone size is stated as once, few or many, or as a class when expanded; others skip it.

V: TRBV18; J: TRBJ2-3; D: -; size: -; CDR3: CASSPIRADTQYF; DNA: TGTGCCAGCTCACCAATCCGCGCAGATACGCAGTATTTT
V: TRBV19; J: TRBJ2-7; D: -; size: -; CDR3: CASTGLSYEQYF; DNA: TGTGCCAGTACGGGACTCTCCTACGAGCAGTACTTC
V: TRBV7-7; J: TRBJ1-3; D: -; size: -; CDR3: CASSPQGPGNTIYF; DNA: TGTGCCAGCAGCCCCCAGGGTCCTGGAAACACCATATATTTT
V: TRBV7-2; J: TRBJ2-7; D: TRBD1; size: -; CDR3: CASSLTGQDNYEQYF; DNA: TGTGCCAGCAGCTTAACCGGACAGGATAACTACGAGCAGTACTTC
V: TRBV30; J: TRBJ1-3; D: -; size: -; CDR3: CAWSPSGNTIYF; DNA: TGTGCCTGGAGCCCCTCTGGAAACACCATATATTTT
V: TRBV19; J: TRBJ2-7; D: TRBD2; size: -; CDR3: CASSTRPSGAYEQYF; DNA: TGTGCCAGTAGTACCCGGCCCAGCGGGGCCTACGAGCAGTACTTC
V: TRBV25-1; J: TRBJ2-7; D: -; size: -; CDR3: CASSEYSYEQYF; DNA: TGTGCCAGCAGTGAGTACAGCTACGAGCAGTACTTC
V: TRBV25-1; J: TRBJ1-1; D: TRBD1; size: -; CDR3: CASRTDRVNTEAFF; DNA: TGTGCCAGCAGGACTGACAGGGTGAACACTGAAGCTTTCTTT
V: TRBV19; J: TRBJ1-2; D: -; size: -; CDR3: CASSIVEGPLFGYTF; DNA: TGTGCCAGTAGTATAGTTGAGGGCCCTCTCTTCGGCTACACCTTC
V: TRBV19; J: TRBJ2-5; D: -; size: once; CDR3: CASSLSTGWGETQYF; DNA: TGTGCCAGTAGTCTCTCGACAGGATGGGGAGAGACCCAGTACTTC
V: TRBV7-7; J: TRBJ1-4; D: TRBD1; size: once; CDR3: CAQRDRELFF; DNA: TGTGCCCAGCGGGACAGGGAACTGTTTTTT
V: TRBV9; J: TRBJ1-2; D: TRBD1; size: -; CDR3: CASSAGQGRHGYTF; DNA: TGTGCCAGCAGCGCCGGACAGGGGAGGCATGGCTACACCTTC
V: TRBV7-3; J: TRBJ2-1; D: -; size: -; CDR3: CASSFGGKYNEQFF; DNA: TGTGCCAGCAGCTTCGGCGGAAAGTACAATGAGCAGTTCTTC
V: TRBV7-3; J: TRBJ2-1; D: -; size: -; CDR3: CASSLMAAANEQFF; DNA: TGTGCCAGCAGCTTAATGGCAGCGGCCAATGAGCAGTTCTTC
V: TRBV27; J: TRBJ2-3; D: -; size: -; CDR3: CASSRRPVQEGTDTQYF; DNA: TGTGCCAGCAGCCGGCGACCGGTTCAGGAGGGCACAGATACGCAGTATTTT
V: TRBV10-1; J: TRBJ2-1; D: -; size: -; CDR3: CASSEGAVRNEQFF; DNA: TGCGCCAGCAGTGAGGGGGCCGTAAGAAATGAGCAGTTCTTC
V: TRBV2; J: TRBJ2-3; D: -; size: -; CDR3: CASSEATGDTQYF; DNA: TGTGCCAGCAGTGAAGCTACAGGGGATACGCAGTATTTT
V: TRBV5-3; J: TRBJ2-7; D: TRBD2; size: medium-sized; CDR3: CARSRTSSGSHYEQYF; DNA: TGTGCCAGAAGCCGAACATCTAGCGGGAGCCATTACGAGCAGTACTTC
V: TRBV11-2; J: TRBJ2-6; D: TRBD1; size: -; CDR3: CASSSPQGQAFSGANVLTF; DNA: TGTGCCAGCAGCTCCCCACAGGGACAGGCGTTCTCTGGGGCCAACGTCCTGACTTTC
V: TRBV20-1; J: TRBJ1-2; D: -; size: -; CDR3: CSGEQGSGYTF; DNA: TGCAGTGGCGAGCAGGGATCTGGCTACACCTTC
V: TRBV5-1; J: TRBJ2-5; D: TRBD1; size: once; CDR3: CASSLGTGETQYF; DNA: TGCGCCAGCAGCCTCGGGACAGGGGAGACCCAGTACTTC
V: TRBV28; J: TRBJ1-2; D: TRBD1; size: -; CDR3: CASKGQGATNYGYTF; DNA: TGTGCCAGCAAGGGACAGGGCGCGACGAACTATGGCTACACCTTC
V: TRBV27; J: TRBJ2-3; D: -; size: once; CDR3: CASSLRTSTDTQYF; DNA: TGTGCCAGCAGTCTAAGGACTAGCACAGATACGCAGTATTTT
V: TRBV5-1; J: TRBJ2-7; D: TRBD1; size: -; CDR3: CASSFDRVGNEQYF; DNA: TGCGCCAGCAGCTTCGACAGGGTAGGAAACGAGCAGTACTTC
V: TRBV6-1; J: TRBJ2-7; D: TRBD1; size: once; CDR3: CASSEGGTGGPYEQYF; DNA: TGTGCCAGCAGTGAAGGTGGGACAGGAGGACCCTACGAGCAGTACTTC
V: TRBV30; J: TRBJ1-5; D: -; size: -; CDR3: CAWSVGERPGGLGSNQPQHF; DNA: TGTGCCTGGAGTGTTGGCGAGAGACCGGGGGGATTAGGGAGCAATCAGCCCCAGCATTTT
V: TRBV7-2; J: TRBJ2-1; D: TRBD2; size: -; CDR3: CASSGLAANNEQFF; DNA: TGTGCCAGCAGCGGACTAGCGGCCAACAATGAGCAGTTCTTC
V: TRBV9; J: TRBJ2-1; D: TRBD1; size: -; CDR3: CASSVDGGQGTEQFF; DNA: TGTGCCAGCAGCGTAGATGGAGGACAGGGCACTGAGCAGTTCTTC
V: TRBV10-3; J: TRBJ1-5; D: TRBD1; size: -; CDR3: CAIGTVNQPQHF; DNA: TGTGCCATCGGGACAGTCAATCAGCCCCAGCATTTT
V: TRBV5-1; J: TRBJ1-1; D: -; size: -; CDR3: CASSLFGGNTEAFF; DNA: TGCGCCAGCAGCTTGTTTGGGGGGAACACTGAAGCTTTCTTT
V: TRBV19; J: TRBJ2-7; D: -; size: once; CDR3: CASSILETSRLYEQYF; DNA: TGTGCCAGTAGTATATTGGAGACTTCCCGCCTCTACGAGCAGTACTTC
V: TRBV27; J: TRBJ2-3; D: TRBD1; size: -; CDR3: CASSRAGGADTQYF; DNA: TGTGCCAGCAGTCGGGCAGGGGGAGCAGATACGCAGTATTTT
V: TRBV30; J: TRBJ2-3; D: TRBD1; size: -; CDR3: CAWGQGAGDTQYF; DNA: TGTGCCTGGGGACAGGGGGCAGGGGATACGCAGTATTTT
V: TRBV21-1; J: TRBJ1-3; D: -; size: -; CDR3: CASSIIGQGDSGNTIYF; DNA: TGTGCCAGCAGCATTATAGGACAGGGGGACTCTGGAAACACCATATATTTT
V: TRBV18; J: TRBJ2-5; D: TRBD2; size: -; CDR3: CASSPPRLAAQETQYF; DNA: TGTGCCAGCTCACCACCCCGACTAGCGGCCCAAGAGACCCAGTACTTC
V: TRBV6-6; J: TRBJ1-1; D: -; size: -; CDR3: CASSTNTEAFF; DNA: TGTGCCAGCAGCACGAACACTGAAGCTTTCTTT
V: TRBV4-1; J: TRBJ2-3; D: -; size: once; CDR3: CASSLMDRTDTQYF; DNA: TGCGCCAGCAGCCTCATGGACCGTACAGATACGCAGTATTTT
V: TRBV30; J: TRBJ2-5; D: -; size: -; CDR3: CAWSRGQETQYF; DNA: TGTGCCTGGAGTCGCGGGCAAGAGACCCAGTACTTC